The 21 T cell receptor beta chains listed next were all sequenced from one sample in a study of T cells in Graves' hyperthyroidism and ophthalmopathy (dated by TCRdb to between 2017 and 2020). Libraries came from multiplex PCR. The instrument given in TCRdb is Illumina HiSeq 2000. The TCR beta CDR3 regions were amplified from RNA transcripts. A first-round RT-PCR of the TCR CDR3 used the HTBI primer set with the Qiagen OneStep RT-PCR kit. In TCRdb, the public reads were trimmed at Q25 with fastp and aligned with MiXCR, with productive beta chains retained. Rows with a matching CDR3 protein are joined into one entry that keeps the most common DNA and genes. In this sample the table shows 490,000 or so distinct CDR3 sequences, over 45% of which occur a single time. Of the sample, roughly 45% is held by the ten largest clones. Source material: peripheral blood or thyroid tissue (not recorded which). Receptors originate from an adult woman with Graves' disease, either hyperthyroidism or ophthalmopathy (not recorded which).

The rearrangement uses TRBV10-3 and TRBJ1-6; possible D gene TRBD1, 6 bases. Per germline, CDR1 ENHRY and CDR2 SYGVKD. This CDR3 comprises 16 residues. V was pared by 10 bases and J by 8 bases, with 24 bases between. The CDR3 bases are TGTGCCAGTAGTTCGACAACAGGGTCTTGGGATTCACCCCTCCACTTT. Protein sequence: CASSSTTGSWDSPLHF.

The CDR3 is CASSLDLGSQETQYF. CDR3 DNA sequence: TGTGCCAGCAGTCTGGACCTCGGGAGTCAAGAGACCCAGTACTTC. The chain links TRBV6-5 to TRBJ2-5; weak D call: TRBD2 (6 bases). This CDR3 is built from 15 residues. The germline gives CDR1 MNHEY, CDR2 SVGAGI. Trimming left V 5 bases short and J 2 bases short, with 15 bases between.

The chain joins TRBV7-9 to TRBJ2-6, with D perhaps matching TRBD2 (6 bases). Germline V gives CDR1 SEHNR, CDR2 FQNEAQ (reference sequence). Trimming pared 7 bases from V and 1 base from J, leaving 17 bases between. The CDR3 contains 17 residues. Here the CDR3 DNA reads TGTGCCAGCACGACTAGGTTGGGGTCGTCTGGGGCCAACGTCCTGACTTTC. Translated: CASTTRLGSSGANVLTF.

This clonotype was seen only a few times. The chain is built from TRBV29-1 and TRBJ2-5, with 7 bases fitting TRBD2. The J segment lost 7 bases and the V segment lost 1 base, leaving 0 bases of the junction unmatched. Germline CDR1 and CDR2: SQVTM and ANQGSEA. This CDR3 contains 11 residues. The CDR3 bases are TGCAGCGTTGAAGGGGGGGGGACCCAGTACTTC. Its protein product is CSVEGGGTQYF.

The table lists this clonotype with many counts. J is TRBJ1-1 and V is TRBV3-1; D may be TRBD1 (6 bases). V was clipped by 0 bases and J by 1 base, with 12 bases between them. Germline CDR1 reads LGHDT; CDR2 reads YNNKEL (reference sequence). The CDR3 runs 16 residues. This CDR3 reads CASSQDMGQRNTEAFF. CDR3 nucleotides: TGTGCCAGCAGCCAAGATATGGGACAAAGGAACACTGAAGCTTTCTTT.

This chain uses TRBV15 with TRBJ1-5, with D possibly matching TRBD1 (5 bases). CDR3 length: 15 residues. Per the germline V gene, CDR1 is LNHNV and CDR2 is YYDKDF (reference sequence). V lost 3 bases and J 3 bases, leaving 12 bases between the germline ends. CDR3 bases: TGTGCCACCAGCAGCCAAGCAGGGAACAATCAGCCCCAGCATTTT. Amino acids: CATSSQAGNNQPQHF.

The DNA for the CDR3 is TGTGCCAGCCACCGGGACCAATTCTACGAGCAGTACTTC. Translating it yields CASHRDQFYEQYF. The chain is built from TRBV6-2 or TRBV6-3 and TRBJ2-7, with D tentatively TRBD1 or TRBD2 (5 bases each). The CDR3 extends over 13 amino acids. Germline V gene data show CDR1 as MNHEY and CDR2 as SVGEGT. The germline V and J ends were trimmed by 8 bases and 3 bases, with 14 bases remaining between them.

This clonotype showed up many times. The chain links TRBV12-3 or TRBV12-4 to TRBJ2-2; TRBD2 aligns across 10 bases. CDR3 length: 17 amino acids. With 3 bases clipped from V and 4 bases from J, the junction kept 8 bases outside the gene matches. CDR3 sequence: CASSFLSGRAGTGELFF. The CDR3 DNA is TGTGCCAGCAGTTTTCTGAGCGGGAGGGCAGGCACCGGGGAGCTGTTTTTT.

This clonotype was recorded many times. V usage is TRBV7-2 and J usage is TRBJ1-1; a weak D match, TRBD1 (6 bases). The CDR3 covers 16 residues. CDR1 and CDR2 from the germline V gene are SGHTA and FQGNSA. V gave up 2 bases and J gave up 4 bases, with 17 bases separating them. CDR3: CASSLPSTGPVTEAFF. The CDR3 DNA reads as TGTGCCAGCAGCTTACCTTCGACAGGTCCCGTCACTGAAGCTTTCTTT. The full variable domain, completed using reference TRBV7-2 and TRBJ1-1, is GAGVSQSPSNKVTEKGKDVELRCDPISGHTALYWYRQSLGQGLEFLIYFQGNSAPDKSGLPSDRFSAERTGGSVSTLTIQRTQQEDSAVYLCASSLPSTGPVTEAFFGQGTRLTVV.

The chain carries TRBV25-1 and TRBJ1-4; D is ambiguous. The V end was cut by 2 bases, the J end by 4 bases, with 14 bases between. Germline CDR1 reads MGHDK; CDR2 reads SYGVNS. The CDR3 is 16 amino acids. For the CDR3, the DNA is TGTGCCAGCAGTGAACCCGACACCGGCCGTAATGAAAAACTGTTTTTT. Translating it yields CASSEPDTGRNEKLFF.

The V call is TRBV7-8, the J call TRBJ2-7; 7 bases map to TRBD1. V lost 5 bases, J lost 3 bases, and 7 bases stayed unmatched. The CDR3 sequence is 14 residues long. Germline V gene sequence: CDR1 SGHVS, CDR2 FQNEAQ. This chain's CDR3 is CASSLGGQYYEQYF. CDR3 nucleotide sequence: TGTGCCAGCAGCCTAGGGGGACAGTACTACGAGCAGTACTTC.

J is TRBJ2-7 and V is TRBV10-3; 8 bases align to TRBD1. The CDR3 covers 16 residues. CDR1 and CDR2 (germline): ENHRY, SYGVKD. V was pared by 7 bases and J by 3 bases, with 14 bases of the junction left unmatched. Here the CDR3 reads CAITGAGGYMVYEQYF. In DNA form, the CDR3 reads TGTGCCATCACTGGGGCAGGGGGCTATATGGTCTACGAGCAGTACTTC.

The chain links TRBV10-2 to TRBJ2-5; D is perhaps TRBD1 or TRBD2 (5 bases each). V was cut by 6 bases and J by 2 bases, with 19 bases left in between. The CDR3 contains 16 residues. Germline loops: CDR1 WSHSY, CDR2 SAAADI. As DNA, the CDR3 is TGCGCCAGCAGCTGGGGCCTTGGAGGACGGCAAGAGACCCAGTACTTC. Protein product: CASSWGLGGRQETQYF.

V is TRBV18 and J is TRBJ2-7; D possibly corresponds to TRBD2 (6 bases). Germline CDR1 reads KGHSH; CDR2 reads LQKENI. V was pared by 6 bases and J by 2 bases, with 14 bases between. The CDR3 has 14 amino acids. The CDR3 sequence: CASSHWDSTYEQYF. CDR3 sequence (DNA): TGTGCCAGCTCGCATTGGGACTCTACCTACGAGCAGTACTTC.

This clonotype has a handful of counts. The chain employs TRBV29-1 and TRBJ2-7; D possibly corresponds to TRBD2 (5 bases). V gave up 4 bases and J gave up 2 bases, with 9 bases separating them. Germline V gives CDR1 SQVTM, CDR2 ANQGSEA. This CDR3 region has 12 residues. The CDR3 nucleotides read TGCAGCGTTGGCGCTAGCACCTACGAGCAGTACTTC. It translates to CSVGASTYEQYF.

V is TRBV29-1 and J is TRBJ2-1; TRBD2 agrees at 7 bases. After removal of 5 bases from V and 1 base from J, the junction contained 8 bases not matched to a gene. Germline V gene lookup returns CDR1 SQVTM and CDR2 ANQGSEA. The CDR3 covers 15 residues. CDR3 sequence reads: CSVQLGGGSYNEQFF. For the CDR3, the DNA is TGCAGCGTTCAATTGGGGGGGGGTTCCTACAATGAGCAGTTCTTC.

This clonotype was seen many times. The V call is TRBV5-1, the J call TRBJ1-1; 9 bases map to TRBD1. Trimming removed 4 bases from V and 4 bases from J; junction bases left unmatched: 5. From germline, CDR1 is SGHRS and CDR2 YFSETQ. CDR3 size: 14 residues. CDR3 sequence (DNA): TGCGCCAGCAGCCTACAGGGGGCAGGCACTGAAGCTTTCTTT. It specifies CASSLQGAGTEAFF.

This clonotype was observed a handful of times. The chain has TRBV7-2 and TRBJ2-5; 7 positions match TRBD1. Germline lookup yields CDR1 SGHTA and CDR2 FQGNSA. The V gene end was trimmed by 4 bases and the J gene end by 0 bases; junction bases not matched to a gene: 2. The CDR3 covers 14 residues. The CDR3 loop is CASSSDRYQETQYF. The CDR3 coding sequence is TGTGCCAGCAGCTCGGACAGGTACCAAGAGACCCAGTACTTC.

This clonotype has more than one count but fewer than ten. V gene TRBV28 combines with J gene TRBJ2-7; 11 bases align to TRBD1. Per germline, CDR1 MDHEN and CDR2 SYDVKM. The CDR3 extends over 13 amino acids. V lost 8 bases and J lost 6; bases outside the gene matches: 6. This chain's CDR3 is CASRPGQGVEQYF. The CDR3 DNA reads TGTGCCAGCCGTCCGGGACAGGGGGTCGAGCAGTACTTC.

The chain links TRBV7-7 to TRBJ2-7, with 9 bases matching TRBD1. CDR3 size: 12 residues. The J segment lost 7 bases and the V segment lost 5 bases, leaving 3 bases of the junction unmatched. The V gene's germline CDR1 is SSHAT and CDR2 FNYEAQ (reference sequence). CDR3 bases: TGTGCCAGCAGCCGGGGACAGGGTGAGCAGTACTTC. This sequence encodes CASSRGQGEQYF.

This chain links TRBV19 with TRBJ1-1; no definite D call. CDR3 length: 14 amino acids. Trimming removed 4 bases at V and 1 base at J, with 10 bases between. Germline CDR1 reads LNHDA; CDR2 reads SQIVND (reference sequence). This CDR3 reads CASSRDEGNTEAFF. DNA for the CDR3: TGTGCCAGTAGTAGAGACGAGGGGAACACTGAAGCTTTCTTT.